A selection of T cell receptor beta chains follows, all from one sample in a study of blood T cell repertoires in COVID-19. Libraries were prepared by immunoSEQ multiplex PCR; TCRdb keeps only in-frame clonotypes and omits some of them. Of 300,000 to 450,000 clones listed, around nine tenths are singletons. Source material: PBMCs or T cells enriched from blood (not recorded which). These receptors were collected from a young woman who had been exposed to COVID-19. Each CDR3 is given with its conserved first and last residue. A D gene is named only where the DNA matches it firmly. Not every row has a clone size; where given, it reads once, few, many or a size class.

TRBJ1-1 | TRBV6-6 | once | TRBD1 | TGTGCCAGCAGTTCGACAGGGGGCACTGAAGCTTTCTTT | CASSSTGGTEAFF
TRBJ2-5 | TRBV5-8 | . | TRBD2 | TGTGCCAGCAGCCTGGGGACTAGCGGGAGGGAAGAGACCCAGTACTTC | CASSLGTSGREETQYF
TRBJ1-1 | TRBV28 | . | TRBD1 | TGTGCCAGCAGTTTCAGGGGGCAAGCTTTCTTT | CASSFRGQAFF
TRBJ2-7 | TRBV4-1 | . | TRBD2 | TGCGCCAGCAGCCAAGAAGGGCTAGCGGCCTCCTACGAGCAGTACTTC | CASSQEGLAASYEQYF
TRBJ1-2 | TRBV7-9 | few | . | TGTGCCAGCAGCAATAGAGACTATGGCTACACCTTC | CASSNRDYGYTF
TRBJ2-7 | TRBV3-1/TRBV3-2 | . | TRBD1 | TGTGCCAGCAGCCTAATGCGACAGGGGACGGGAGAGCAGTACTTC | CASSLMRQGTGEQYF
TRBJ1-1 | TRBV18 | . | . | TGTGCCAGCTCACCCTTTAACCGCCGAGGGAACACTGAAGCTTTCTTT | CASSPFNRRGNTEAFF
TRBJ1-6 | TRBV2 | . | . | TGTGCCAGCAGGTATCAGGGAAAGGGGAATTCACCCCTCCACTTT | CASRYQGKGNSPLHF
TRBJ1-2 | TRBV19 | . | . | TGTGCCAGTAGTATGAAGGGGAGGGGCGGCTACACCTTC | CASSMKGRGGYTF
TRBJ2-3 | TRBV28 | . | TRBD1 | TGTGCCAGCGATCAGGGACAGAGAGATACGCAGTATTTT | CASDQGQRDTQYF
TRBJ2-1 | TRBV5-1 | . | TRBD2 | TGCGCCAGCAGCTTGGAACTAGCGGGAGTGGATGAGCAGTTCTTC | CASSLELAGVDEQFF
TRBJ1-4 | TRBV4-1 | once | TRBD1 | TGCGCCAGCAGCCTAGATCCGGGACAGGGTAATGAAAAACTGTTTTTT | CASSLDPGQGNEKLFF
TRBJ2-7 | TRBV3-1/TRBV3-2 | . | TRBD2 | TGTGCCAGCAGCCAAGATTGGGGGACTAGCGGGATATACTACGAGCAGTACTTC | CASSQDWGTSGIYYEQYF
TRBJ2-7 | TRBV27 | . | . | TGTGCCAGCAGGAGTCGCGGGACGGCCTCCTACGAGCAGTACTTC | CASRSRGTASYEQYF
TRBJ2-5 | TRBV2 | . | . | TGTGCCAGCATGCACCAAACCCGAGGGTTTAGTTTGGAGACCCAGTACTTC | CASMHQTRGFSLETQYF
TRBJ2-7 | TRBV30 | . | TRBD2 | TGTGCCTGGAGTTCAAGCGGGAGAATCTACGAGCAGTACTTC | CAWSSSGRIYEQYF
TRBJ1-1 | TRBV30 | . | . | TGTGCCTGGAGACGGAGCATGAACACTGAAGCTTTCTTT | CAWRRSMNTEAFF
TRBJ1-2 | TRBV30 | . | . | TGTGCCTGGAGTGATCTGGGGCTGCGGGGCTACACCTTC | CAWSDLGLRGYTF
TRBJ2-3 | TRBV6-2/TRBV6-3 | . | TRBD2 | TGTGCCAGCAGTTACCCTTCTAGAGCGGGACCAGATACGCAGTATTTT | CASSYPSRAGPDTQYF
TRBJ2-1 | TRBV29-1 | . | TRBD2 | TGCAGCGTTGAACTAGCGGGAGGCTACGCCTACAATGAGCAGTTCTTC | CSVELAGGYAYNEQFF
TRBJ2-7 | TRBV5-1 | . | TRBD1 | TGCGCCAGCAGCTTGAAGGGACAGGGGGCAGGTGGCGAGCAGTACTTC | CASSLKGQGAGGEQYF
TRBJ1-5 | TRBV11-2 | . | TRBD1 | TGTGCCAGCAGCTCCTCAAGGGGGCCAAATCAGCCCCAGCATTTT | CASSSSRGPNQPQHF
TRBJ1-4 | TRBV12-5 | few | . | TGTGCTAGTGGTTTCGGGTCGGAAAAACTGTTTTTT | CASGFGSEKLFF
TRBJ2-2 | TRBV27 | . | . | TGTGCCAGCAGTCCAGTCCCCGGGGAGCTGTTTTTT | CASSPVPGELFF
TRBJ2-1 | TRBV25-1 | few | . | TGTGCCAGCAGTGAATATCAGGGGATCGGCTCCTACAATGAGCAGTTCTTC | CASSEYQGIGSYNEQFF
TRBJ1-5 | TRBV7-9 | . | TRBD1 | TGTGCCAGCAGCTCCTCGGACAGGGGAGGCAATCAGCCCCAGCATTTT | CASSSSDRGGNQPQHF
TRBJ1-2 | TRBV7-9 | few | . | TGTGCCAGCCATCTTCGGGGGGCGCTTCCTGATTTTGGCTACACCTTC | CASHLRGALPDFGYTF
TRBJ2-4 | TRBV19 | once | TRBD2 | TGTGCCAGTAGTACCTCTGGAGTAGGCGGGAGTGGGGGCATTCAGTACTTC | CASSTSGVGGSGGIQYF
TRBJ2-7 | TRBV29-1 | . | TRBD2 | TGCAGCGTCGCCCGAGGGAGCGGGAGGGCCTTCGACGAGCAGTACTTC | CSVARGSGRAFDEQYF
TRBJ2-2 | TRBV27 | . | TRBD2 | TGTGCCAGCAGTCCAACTTTCCTAGCGGGAGGGAACGGGGAGCTGTTTTTT | CASSPTFLAGGNGELFF
TRBJ2-7 | TRBV6-5 | . | . | TGTGCCAGCAGCCGGACAGTTCTCTCCTACGAGCAGTACTTC | CASSRTVLSYEQYF
TRBJ2-5 | TRBV6-5 | . | . | TGTGCCAGCTGGGACCAGGGGGGAGAGACCCAGTACTTC | CASWDQGGETQYF
TRBJ2-1 | TRBV11-2 | . | TRBD2 | TGTGCCAGCAGCCCAAGGGCCTCTAGCGGGAATTACAATGAGCAGTTCTTC | CASSPRASSGNYNEQFF
TRBJ2-2 | TRBV18 | . | TRBD2 | TGTGCCAGCTCGTCGACCGGGAGGGCGAACACCGGGGAGCTGTTTTTT | CASSSTGRANTGELFF
TRBJ2-5 | TRBV29-1 | . | TRBD1 | TGCAGCGTTGAGATCCCAGGGGGCGAGACCCAGTACTTC | CSVEIPGGETQYF
TRBJ1-2 | TRBV7-2 | once | . | TGTGCCAGCAGCTCCCTTACAGCTAATAACTATGGCTACACCTTC | CASSSLTANNYGYTF
TRBJ1-3 | TRBV29-1 | . | TRBD1 | TGCAGCGTTCAGCAGACAGGGCGGGCTGGAAACACCATATATTTT | CSVQQTGRAGNTIYF
TRBJ2-5 | TRBV7-8 | . | TRBD2 | TGTGCCAGCAGCTTAGCACTAGCGGGAGGAGGGTCAAAGACCCAGTACTTC | CASSLALAGGGSKTQYF
TRBJ1-1 | TRBV11-2 | . | . | TGTGCCAGCAGCTTCGAGCTAAACACTGAAGCTTTCTTT | CASSFELNTEAFF
TRBJ1-5 | TRBV27 | . | . | TGTGCCAGCAGCCGTACAGGTCAGCCCCAGCATTTT | CASSRTGQPQHF
TRBJ2-6 | TRBV14 | . | TRBD2 | TGTGCCAGCAGCCCGACTAGCGGGATCCTCCCTGGGGCCAACGTCCTGACTTTC | CASSPTSGILPGANVLTF
TRBJ1-6 | TRBV18 | . | . | TGTGCCAGCTCACCAACGAGCGGGGGCGGCCTCGGCAATTCACCCCTCCACTTT | CASSPTSGGGLGNSPLHF
TRBJ1-1 | TRBV29-1 | . | TRBD1 | TGCAGCGCCTGGACAGGGAGGTCCCAGAGCACTGAAGCTTTCTTT | CSAWTGRSQSTEAFF
TRBJ1-6 | TRBV10-3 | . | . | TGTGCCGCGACAGGCACTTATAATTCACCCCTCCACTTT | CAATGTYNSPLHF
TRBJ1-4 | TRBV12-3/TRBV12-4 | . | . | TGTGCCAGCAGCGGGACTGCTAATGAAAAACTGTTTTTT | CASSGTANEKLFF
TRBJ1-2 | TRBV18 | . | . | TGTGCCAGCTCACCACCACACATCAACCATGGCTACACCTTC | CASSPPHINHGYTF
TRBJ2-1 | TRBV7-3 | . | . | TGTGCCAGCAGCCAAACGGGCCAGGGGAACAATGAGCAGTTCTTC | CASSQTGQGNNEQFF
TRBJ2-1 | TRBV3-1/TRBV3-2 | . | . | TGTGCCAGCAGCCAACCGAGGGCGTATGAGCAGTTCTTC | CASSQPRAYEQFF
TRBJ2-7 | TRBV20-1 | . | . | TGCAGTGCTAGTAAACGGGAGTCCCCCTACGAGCAGTACTTC | CSASKRESPYEQYF
TRBJ2-3 | TRBV6-2/TRBV6-3 | . | . | TGTGCCAGCAGTTACGGGCTAGCGATCACAGATACGCAGTATTTT | CASSYGLAITDTQYF
TRBJ1-2 | TRBV6-1 | . | . | TGTGCCAGCAGTGAGGCAGGGTTAGGCTATGGCTACACCTTC | CASSEAGLGYGYTF
TRBJ2-1 | TRBV14 | . | TRBD2 | TGTGCCAGCAGCCAAGATAGTCTAGCGGGAGGGCCGGGGCAGTTCTTC | CASSQDSLAGGPGQFF
TRBJ1-1 | TRBV7-8 | . | TRBD1 | TGTGCCAGCAGCTTAGACCGGACAGGGGGAACTGAAGCTTTCTTT | CASSLDRTGGTEAFF
TRBJ1-3 | TRBV3-1/TRBV3-2 | . | TRBD1 | TGTGCCAGCAGCCCACGACAGGGGGCTATCCCTGGAAACACCATATATTTT | CASSPRQGAIPGNTIYF
TRBJ2-3 | TRBV28 | . | TRBD2 | TGTGCCAGCAAGGGACTAGCGGTTAGCACAGATACGCAGTATTTT | CASKGLAVSTDTQYF
TRBJ2-3 | TRBV18 | . | . | TGTGCCAGCTCACCCCGACTAGTCAGGAGCGGAGATACGCAGTATTTT | CASSPRLVRSGDTQYF
TRBJ2-7 | TRBV28 | . | TRBD1 | TGTGCCAGCAGACTAGCCGGGACAGGTGGGAACGAGCAGTACTTC | CASRLAGTGGNEQYF